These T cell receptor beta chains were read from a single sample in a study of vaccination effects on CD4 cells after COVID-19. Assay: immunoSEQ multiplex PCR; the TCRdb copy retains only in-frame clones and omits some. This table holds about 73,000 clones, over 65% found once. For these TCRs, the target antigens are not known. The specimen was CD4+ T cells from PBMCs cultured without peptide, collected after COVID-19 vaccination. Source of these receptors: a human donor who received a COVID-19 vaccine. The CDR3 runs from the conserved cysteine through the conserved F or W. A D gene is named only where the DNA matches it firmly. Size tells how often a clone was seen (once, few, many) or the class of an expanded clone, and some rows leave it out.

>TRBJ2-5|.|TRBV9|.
CASSVDRARETQYF
TGTGCCAGCAGCGTAGACAGGGCCCGAGAGACCCAGTACTTC
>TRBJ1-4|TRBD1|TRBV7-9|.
CASSQGDGYNEKLFF
TGTGCCAGCAGCCAGGGGGACGGATATAATGAAAAACTGTTTTTT
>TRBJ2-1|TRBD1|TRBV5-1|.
CASSLDRGNEQFF
TGCGCCAGCAGCCTGGACAGGGGCAATGAGCAGTTCTTC
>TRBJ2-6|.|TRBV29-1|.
CSVFSGANVLTF
TGCAGCGTTTTCTCTGGGGCCAACGTCCTGACTTTC
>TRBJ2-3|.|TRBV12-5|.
CASASSGLAGTQYF
TGTGCTAGTGCCTCCTCCGGGCTAGCAGGTACGCAGTATTTT
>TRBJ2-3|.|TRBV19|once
CASNQRSDTQYF
TGTGCCAGTAACCAGCGATCGGATACGCAGTATTTT
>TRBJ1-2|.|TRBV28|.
CASSYGVYGYTF
TGTGCCAGCAGTTATGGCGTCTATGGCTACACCTTC
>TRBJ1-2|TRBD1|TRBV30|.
CAWMRAGTGGVFRGYTF
TGTGCCTGGATGAGAGCCGGGACAGGGGGCGTCTTTCGGGGCTACACCTTC
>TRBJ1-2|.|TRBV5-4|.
CASSPEGPMHGYTF
TGTGCCAGCAGCCCAGAGGGGCCGATGCATGGCTACACCTTC
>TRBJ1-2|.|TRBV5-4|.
CASSPPQGPIYGYTF
TGTGCCAGCAGCCCGCCGCAAGGTCCTATCTATGGCTACACCTTC
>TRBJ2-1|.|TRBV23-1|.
CASSGSQGGPRPAEQFF
TGCGCCAGCAGTGGGTCCCAGGGGGGCCCAAGGCCGGCTGAGCAGTTCTTC
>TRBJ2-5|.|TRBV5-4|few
CASRDKSGVLETQYF
TGTGCCAGCAGGGATAAATCGGGGGTCTTAGAGACCCAGTACTTC
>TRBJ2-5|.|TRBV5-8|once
CASSLGRPEETQYF
TGTGCCAGCAGCTTGGGTAGGCCTGAGGAGACCCAGTACTTC
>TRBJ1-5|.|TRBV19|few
CASSIDQGNWPQHF
TGTGCCAGTAGTATCGATCAGGGAAATTGGCCCCAGCATTTT
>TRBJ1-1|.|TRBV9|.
CASSVDPGGGGTEAFF
TGTGCCAGCAGCGTAGATCCGGGGGGTGGAGGCACTGAAGCTTTCTTT
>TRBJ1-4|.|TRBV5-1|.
CASSLTFGANEKLFF
TGCGCCAGCAGCTTGACGTTCGGAGCTAATGAAAAACTGTTTTTT
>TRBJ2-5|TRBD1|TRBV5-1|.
CASSFTGATWETQYF
TGCGCCAGCAGCTTTACAGGGGCAACGTGGGAGACCCAGTACTTC
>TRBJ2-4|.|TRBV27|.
CASSLGGRSIQYF
TGTGCCAGCAGTTTGGGCGGACGGAGCATTCAGTACTTC
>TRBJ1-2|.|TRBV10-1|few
CASSPRGGSNYGYTF
TGCGCCAGCAGTCCCCGGGGAGGGTCGAACTATGGCTACACCTTC
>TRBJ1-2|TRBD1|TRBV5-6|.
CASSLVGQVAGYTF
TGTGCCAGCAGCTTGGTAGGACAGGTGGCTGGCTACACCTTC
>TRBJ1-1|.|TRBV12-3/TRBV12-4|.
CASSDDRTEAFF
TGTGCCAGCAGTGATGACAGAACCGAAGCTTTCTTT
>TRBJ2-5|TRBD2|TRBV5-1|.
CASSLISSSGGAETQYF
TGCGCCAGCAGCTTGATCTCGTCTAGCGGGGGGGCGGAGACCCAGTACTTC
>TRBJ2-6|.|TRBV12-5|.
CASGGGTSFEANVLTF
TGTGCTAGTGGAGGGGGAACTAGCTTTGAGGCCAACGTCCTGACTTTC
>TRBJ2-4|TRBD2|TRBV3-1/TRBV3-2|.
CASSRGLASNIQYF
TGTGCCAGCAGCCGAGGACTAGCGTCAAACATTCAGTACTTC
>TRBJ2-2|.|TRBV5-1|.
CASSLGGGTNTGELFF
TGCGCCAGCAGCTTGGGTGGGGGAACGAACACCGGGGAGCTGTTTTTT
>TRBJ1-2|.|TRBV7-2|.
CASSFWEAQGYTF
TGTGCCAGCAGCTTCTGGGAAGCGCAGGGCTACACCTTC
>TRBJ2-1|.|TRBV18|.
CASSPSGFSYNEQFF
TGTGCCAGCTCACCGTCGGGGTTCTCCTACAATGAGCAGTTCTTC
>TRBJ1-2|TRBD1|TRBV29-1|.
CSVDRAGGASGYTF
TGCAGCGTTGATCGCGCAGGGGGCGCGTCTGGCTACACCTTC
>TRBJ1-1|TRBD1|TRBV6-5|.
CASSQTGRVTEAFF
TGTGCCAGCAGCCAGACAGGGAGGGTCACTGAAGCTTTCTTT
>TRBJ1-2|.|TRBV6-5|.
CASSYGGSGYTF
TGTGCCAGCAGTTACGGGGGAAGCGGCTACACCTTC
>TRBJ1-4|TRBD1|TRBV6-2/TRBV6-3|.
CASSYADRLKKLFF
TGTGCCAGCAGTTACGCGGACAGGTTGAAAAAACTGTTTTTT
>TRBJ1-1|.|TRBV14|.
CASSQGRGTEAFF
TGTGCCAGCAGCCAGGGGAGAGGCACTGAAGCTTTCTTT
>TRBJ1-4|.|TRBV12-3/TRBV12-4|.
CASSFQPGEKLFF
TGTGCCAGCAGTTTCCAGCCTGGAGAAAAACTGTTTTTT
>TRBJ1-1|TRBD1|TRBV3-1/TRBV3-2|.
CASRDLDRTEAFF
TGTGCCAGCAGGGACTTGGACAGGACTGAAGCTTTCTTT
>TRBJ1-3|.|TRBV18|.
CASSPPLIDSGNTIYF
TGTGCCAGCTCACCACCCCTCATCGACTCTGGAAACACCATATATTTT
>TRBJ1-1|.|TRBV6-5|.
CASNKPGGEKAFF
TGTGCCAGCAACAAACCGGGTGGGGAGAAAGCTTTCTTT
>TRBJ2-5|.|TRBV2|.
CASSFGGQVETQYF
TGTGCCAGCAGTTTTGGCGGCCAAGTGGAGACCCAGTACTTC
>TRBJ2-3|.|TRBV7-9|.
CASSQSVDTQYF
TGTGCCAGCAGCCAGTCGGTAGATACGCAGTATTTT
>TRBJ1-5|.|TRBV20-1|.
CSARDSGPQHF
TGCAGTGCTAGAGATTCGGGCCCGCAGCATTTT
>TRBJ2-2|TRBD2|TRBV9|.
CASSVGLAGNTGELFF
TGTGCCAGCAGCGTAGGGCTAGCGGGGAACACCGGGGAGCTGTTTTTT
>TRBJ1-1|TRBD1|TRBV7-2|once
CASSIRTGPNTEAFF
TGTGCCAGCAGCATACGGACAGGCCCGAACACTGAAGCTTTCTTT
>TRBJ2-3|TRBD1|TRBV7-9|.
CASSRGTDTDTQYF
TGTGCCAGCAGCCGAGGGACAGACACAGATACGCAGTATTTT
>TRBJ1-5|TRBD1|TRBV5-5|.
CASSFGTGGVQPQHF
TGTGCCAGCAGCTTCGGGACAGGGGGCGTTCAGCCCCAGCATTTT
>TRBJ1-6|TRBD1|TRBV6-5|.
CASSSSGTGVNSPLHF
TGTGCCAGCAGTTCTTCCGGGACAGGAGTTAATTCACCCCTCCACTTT
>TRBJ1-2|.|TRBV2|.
CASRPIISYGYTF
TGTGCCAGCAGGCCCATAATAAGCTATGGCTACACCTTC
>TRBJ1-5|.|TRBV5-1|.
CASSLSGYSNQPQHF
TGCGCCAGCAGCTTGTCTGGGTATAGCAATCAGCCCCAGCATTTT
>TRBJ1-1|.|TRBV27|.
CASSFGGDVAFF
TGTGCCAGCAGTTTCGGGGGGGACGTAGCTTTCTTT
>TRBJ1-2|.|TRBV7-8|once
CASSLSPANYGYTF
TGTGCCAGCAGCTTAAGCCCAGCTAACTATGGCTACACCTTC
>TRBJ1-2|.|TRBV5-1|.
CASSLGGWGNYGYTF
TGCGCCAGCAGCTTGGGAGGTTGGGGTAACTATGGCTACACCTTC
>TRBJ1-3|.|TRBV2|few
CASLKGGSEAGNTIYF
TGTGCCAGCCTAAAGGGGGGGTCGGAGGCTGGAAACACCATATATTTT
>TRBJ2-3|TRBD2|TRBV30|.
CAWSRGGGALDTQYF
TGTGCCTGGAGTAGGGGCGGGGGGGCCTTAGATACGCAGTATTTT
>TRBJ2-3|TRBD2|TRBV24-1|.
CATRKGGGAADTQYF
TGTGCCACAAGGAAGGGCGGGGGGGCGGCGGATACGCAGTATTTT
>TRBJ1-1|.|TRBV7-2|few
CASSPRHFQNTEAFF
TGTGCCAGCAGCCCCCGACACTTCCAGAACACTGAAGCTTTCTTT
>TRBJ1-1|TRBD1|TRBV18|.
CASSRGGDRGEAFF
TGTGCCAGCTCTCGTGGGGGAGACAGGGGGGAAGCTTTCTTT
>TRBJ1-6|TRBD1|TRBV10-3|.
CAIRRTGNSPLHF
TGTGCCATCAGAAGGACAGGGAATTCACCCCTCCACTTT
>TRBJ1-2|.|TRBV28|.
CASRGTASGGYTF
TGTGCCAGCAGGGGAACAGCGTCAGGTGGCTACACCTTC
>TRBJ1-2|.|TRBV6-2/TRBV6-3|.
CASSMRSRGKGNYGYTF
TGTGCCAGCAGTATGCGTAGCAGGGGAAAGGGCAACTATGGCTACACCTTC
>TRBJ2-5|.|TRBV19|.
CASSDSQETQYF
TGTGCCAGCTCGGACAGCCAAGAGACCCAGTACTTC
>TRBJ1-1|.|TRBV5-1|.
CASSFGQSRVTEAFF
TGCGCCAGCAGCTTTGGCCAGTCAAGGGTCACTGAAGCTTTCTTT
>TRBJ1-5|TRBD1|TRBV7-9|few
CASSSDREQPQHF
TGTGCCAGCAGCTCCGACAGGGAACAGCCCCAGCATTTT